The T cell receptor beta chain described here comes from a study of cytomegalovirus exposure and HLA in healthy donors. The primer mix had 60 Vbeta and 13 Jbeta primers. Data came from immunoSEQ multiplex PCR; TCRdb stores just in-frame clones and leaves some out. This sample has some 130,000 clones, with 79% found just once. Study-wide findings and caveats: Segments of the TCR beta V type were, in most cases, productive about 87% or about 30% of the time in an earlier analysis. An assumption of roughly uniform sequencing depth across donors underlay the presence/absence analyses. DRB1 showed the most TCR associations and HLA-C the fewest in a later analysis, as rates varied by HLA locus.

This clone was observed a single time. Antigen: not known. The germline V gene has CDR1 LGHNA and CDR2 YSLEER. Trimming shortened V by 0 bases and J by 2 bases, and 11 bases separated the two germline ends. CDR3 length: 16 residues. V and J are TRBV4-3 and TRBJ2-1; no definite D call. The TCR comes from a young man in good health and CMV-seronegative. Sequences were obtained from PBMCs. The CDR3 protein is CASSQDGQVTYNEQFF. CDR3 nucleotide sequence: TGCGCCAGCAGCCAAGATGGGCAGGTTACCTACAATGAGCAGTTCTTC.